These 26 T cell receptor beta chains were all obtained from the same sample, sequenced in a study of T cell changes during pregnancy in multiple sclerosis. Measured with immunoSEQ multiplex PCR; TCRdb has only the in-frame clones, and not every one. In the table there are approximately 28,000 clones, 90% to 95% of which are singletons. Sequencing was performed on peripheral blood, taken in the first trimester of pregnancy. Receptors originate from a female donor in good health, enrolled as a control in a pregnancy study.

The chain has TRBV6-5 and TRBJ2-1; 8 bases agree with TRBD1. The germline V gene has CDR1 MNHEY and CDR2 SVGAGI. V lost 11 bases to trimming and J lost 6 bases; unmatched junction nucleotides: 9. The CDR3 has 13 amino acids. The CDR3 sequence is CAATGTGANEQFF. In nucleotides, the CDR3 is TGTGCCGCAACCGGGACAGGTGCCAATGAGCAGTTCTTC.

The J gene is TRBJ2-1, the V gene TRBV6-1; D unresolved. V dropped 4 bases and J dropped 6 bases, with 10 bases sitting between them. This CDR3 is built from 13 residues. Germline-derived CDR1 and CDR2 are MNHNS and SASEGT. The DNA for the CDR3 is TGTGCCAGCAGTGGGGCAGAACTCAATGAGCAGTTCTTC. This sequence encodes CASSGAELNEQFF.

The chain couples TRBV6-5 to TRBJ2-5; D possibly corresponds to TRBD1 (6 bases). Per germline, CDR1 MNHEY and CDR2 SVGAGI. The CDR3 sequence is 14 residues long. Trimming pared 4 bases from V and 5 bases from J, leaving 14 bases between. CDR3 loop: CASSFGQSRETQYF. The CDR3 bases are TGTGCCAGCAGTTTCGGACAGAGTCGGGAGACCCAGTACTTC.

The chain combines TRBV29-1 with TRBJ2-7; 12 bases line up with TRBD2. CDR3 size: 13 residues. Germline V gene sequence: CDR1 SQVTM, CDR2 ANQGSEA. V shed 5 bases and J 5 bases; nucleotides not matched to a gene: 4. CDR3 DNA sequence: TGCAGCGTTTTTCGACTAGCGGGAGACGAGCAGTACTTC. It specifies CSVFRLAGDEQYF.

This clone was recorded only once. The chain carries TRBV7-9 and TRBJ2-7, with unresolved D. This CDR3 has 12 amino acids. Germline CDR1 is SEHNR and CDR2 is FQNEAQ (reference sequence). V was shortened by 1 base and J by 12 bases, with 13 bases between the two germline ends. CDR3 residues: CASSLGGVPGYF. DNA of the CDR3: TGTGCCAGCAGCTTAGGCGGAGTGCCGGGGTACTTC.

The rearrangement links TRBV6-1 to TRBJ2-7; 9 bases map to TRBD1. This CDR3 is 14 amino acids long. The germline V gene has CDR1 MNHNS and CDR2 SASEGT. V shed 5 bases and J 4 bases; nucleotides not matched to a gene: 6. The CDR3 reads CASSTGDRGYEQYF. The CDR3 DNA sequence: TGTGCCAGCAGTACGGGAGACAGGGGGTACGAGCAGTACTTC.

The rearrangement joins TRBV5-4 to TRBJ1-5, with D possibly TRBD1 on 5 matching bases. Trimming removed 0 bases from V and 4 bases from J, with 11 bases in between. The CDR3 has 15 residues. Germline V gene data show CDR1 as SGHNT and CDR2 as YYREEE (reference sequence). The CDR3 DNA is TGTGCCAGCAGCTTGGCCAGGGTACTGAATCAGCCCCAGCATTTT. Translating it yields CASSLARVLNQPQHF.

This chain connects TRBV30 to TRBJ1-1, with D tentatively TRBD1 (5 bases). Trimming removed 3 bases from V and 7 bases from J, with 15 bases in between. The germline V gene encodes CDR1 GTSNPN and CDR2 SVGIG (reference sequence). The CDR3 spans 13 residues. The CDR3 is CAWRAGGYGEAFF. CDR3 nucleotide sequence: TGTGCCTGGAGAGCGGGGGGGTACGGTGAAGCTTTCTTT.

V gene TRBV28 combines with J gene TRBJ1-6; D uncertain. The CDR3 totals 16 residues. Trimming removed 1 base at V and 0 bases at J, with 7 bases between. The V gene's germline CDR1 is MDHEN and CDR2 SYDVKM. The CDR3 here is CASSLSGSSYNSPLHF. CDR3 bases: TGTGCCAGCAGTTTATCGGGGAGCTCCTATAATTCACCCCTCCACTTT.

This clone was seen once. This chain joins TRBV7-2 and TRBJ2-3, with 9 nucleotides matching TRBD1. The CDR3 extends over 17 amino acids. The V gene end was trimmed by 5 bases and the J gene end by 2 bases; junction bases not matched to a gene: 11. Germline CDR1 SGHTA, CDR2 FQGNSA. The CDR3 DNA reads TGTGCCAGCAGCCAACGATCCGGGACAGGGTACACAGATACGCAGTATTTT. As protein: CASSQRSGTGYTDTQYF.

The rearrangement links TRBV5-6 to TRBJ2-7, with D perhaps matching TRBD1 (6 bases). This CDR3 is 13 amino acids long. The germline V and J ends were trimmed by 3 bases and 3 bases, with 10 bases remaining between them. Germline V lookup: CDR1 SGHDT, CDR2 YYEEEE. The CDR3 spells CASSYDRNYEQYF. The CDR3 DNA is TGTGCCAGCAGCTATGACAGGAACTACGAGCAGTACTTC.

The rearrangement uses TRBV10-2 and TRBJ2-2; possibly TRBD2 for D (6 bases). V shed 3 bases and J shed 4 bases, with 15 bases lying between them. The V gene's germline CDR1 is WSHSY and CDR2 SAAADI. The CDR3 length is 16 residues. The CDR3 DNA reads as TGCGCCAGCAGTGACCTAGGTGGGGGGTTCACCGGGGAGCTGTTTTTT. Translating gives CASSDLGGGFTGELFF.

This rearrangement joins TRBV6-5 to TRBJ1-2; D remains unclear. V lost 4 bases, J lost 2 bases, and 11 bases lay in between. This CDR3 has 14 residues. The V gene's germline CDR1 is MNHEY and CDR2 SVGAGI. Here the CDR3 DNA reads TGTGCCAGCAGTTCCCAGAGGGCGAACTATGGCTACACCTTC. Translated, it gives CASSSQRANYGYTF.

This chain connects TRBV4-1 to TRBJ2-1, with 9 bases aligning to TRBD1. Trimming removed 1 base from V and 5 bases from J; junction bases left unmatched: 3. The CDR3 length is 15 residues. Germline loops: CDR1 MGHRA, CDR2 YSYEKL. CDR3 sequence: CASSQGDRDHNEQFF. DNA for the CDR3: TGCGCCAGCAGCCAAGGGGACAGGGACCACAATGAGCAGTTCTTC.

V usage is TRBV27 and J usage is TRBJ2-1, with 11 bases aligning to TRBD2. The CDR3 consists of 15 residues. V dropped 5 bases and J dropped 6; count of bases not matched to a gene: 6. Germline V gene sequence: CDR1 MNHEY, CDR2 SMNVEV (reference sequence). This chain's CDR3 is CASSPGTSGSNEQFF. For the CDR3, the DNA is TGTGCCAGCAGTCCAGGGACTAGCGGAAGCAATGAGCAGTTCTTC.

The rearrangement uses TRBV9 and TRBJ2-2; 7 bases map to TRBD1. This CDR3 contains 15 residues. Germline V lookup: CDR1 SGDLS, CDR2 YYNGEE. V shed 0 bases and J 4 bases; nucleotides not matched to a gene: 3. The CDR3 region is CASSVGGQLTGELFF. Written as DNA, the CDR3 is TGTGCCAGCAGCGTAGGGGGACAGCTCACCGGGGAGCTGTTTTTT.

The chain recombines TRBV5-1 with TRBJ2-7; 9 positions match TRBD1. Trimming removed 4 bases from V and 2 bases from J; junction bases left unmatched: 7. Per the germline V gene, CDR1 is SGHRS and CDR2 is YFSETQ. The CDR3 runs 15 residues. The CDR3 region has the DNA TGCGCCAGCAGCCGTACAGGGACAGGGCCCTACGAGCAGTACTTC. Protein product: CASSRTGTGPYEQYF.

In DNA form, the CDR3 reads TGTGCCAGCAGCTTGACAGGAGTCCTTCTCGAGCAGTACTTC. Amino acid sequence: CASSLTGVLLEQYF. The chain joins TRBV5-6 to TRBJ2-7; D might be TRBD1 (5 bases). V shed 1 base and J shed 6 bases, with 14 bases lying between them. The length of the CDR3 is 14 residues. Germline V gene data show CDR1 as SGHDT and CDR2 as YYEEEE.

This clone was seen only once. This chain connects TRBV2 to TRBJ2-1; TRBD2 aligns across 9 bases. V lost 6 bases and J lost 6; bases outside the gene matches: 0. Germline V gene sequence: CDR1 SNHLY, CDR2 FYNNEI. The CDR3 has 12 amino acids. CDR3 region: CASRGLANEQFF. The CDR3 DNA is TGTGCCAGCAGGGGACTAGCCAATGAGCAGTTCTTC.

The CDR3 DNA sequence: TGTGCCAGCAGCTCATCCCCTCCACAGGGAGACAATAGCAATCAGCCCCAGCATTTT. It yields the protein CASSSSPPQGDNSNQPQHF. The rearrangement links TRBV7-2 to TRBJ1-5; D may be TRBD1 (6 bases). Germline V gene data show CDR1 as SGHTA and CDR2 as FQGNSA. The V end was cut by 4 bases, the J end by 0 bases, with 22 bases between. The CDR3 spans 19 residues.

CDR3 DNA: TGCGCCAGCAGCTTGGGATTGCAGGGCAATCCCCAGGCTACCTATGGCTACACCTTC. Protein: CASSLGLQGNPQATYGYTF. J is TRBJ1-2 and V is TRBV5-1, with D possibly matching TRBD1 (5 bases). Per germline, CDR1 SGHRS and CDR2 YFSETQ. This CDR3 is 19 amino acids long. V was cut by 0 bases and J by 4 bases, with 25 bases left in between.

V gene TRBV2 combines with J gene TRBJ2-1, with 10 bases that match TRBD2. The CDR3 spans 13 residues. V gave up 8 bases and J gave up 9 bases; unmatched junction bases: 7. CDR1 and CDR2 (germline): SNHLY, FYNNEI. The CDR3 sequence: CASGGGTSVEQFF. The DNA for the CDR3 is TGTGCCAGCGGGGGGGGGACTAGCGTTGAGCAGTTCTTC.

The J gene is TRBJ1-4, the V gene TRBV7-2; maybe TRBD1 (5 bases). V was trimmed by 3 bases and J by 14 bases, leaving 13 bases between them. The CDR3 sequence is 12 residues long. Looked up from germline, CDR1 is SGHTA and CDR2 is FQGNSA. The CDR3 region is CASSFFGGVLFF. The DNA of the CDR3 is TGTGCCAGCAGCTTCTTCGGGGGAGTGCTGTTTTTT.

The genes are TRBV7-2 and TRBJ2-3; D is possibly TRBD2 (5 bases). The CDR3 consists of 15 residues. Germline assignment: CDR1 SGHTA and CDR2 FQGNSA. The V end was cut by 8 bases, the J end by 5 bases, with 20 bases between. The CDR3 DNA is TGTGCCAGCTCATCGGGGAGAGGGCTCCAAGATACGCAGTATTTT. This codes for CASSSGRGLQDTQYF.

The V and J genes are TRBV15 and TRBJ1-1; 7 bases are a match to TRBD1. Germline V gene lookup returns CDR1 LNHNV and CDR2 YYDKDF (reference sequence). The CDR3 spans 15 residues. V shed 0 bases, J shed 0 bases, and the junction held 1 base outside the gene matches. The CDR3 region is CATSRETGMNTEAFF. The CDR3 coding sequence is TGTGCCACCAGCAGAGAGACAGGGATGAACACTGAAGCTTTCTTT.

The rearrangement joins TRBV19 to TRBJ2-1; 7 bases align to TRBD2. The CDR3 has 16 residues. CDR1 is LNHDA, CDR2 SQIVND, per germline (reference sequence). V was clipped by 5 bases and J by 4 bases; unmatched bases: 11. The CDR3 coding sequence is TGTGCCAGTAGTCCCTGGGCCGGGGGACTATACAATGAGCAGTTCTTC. Protein product: CASSPWAGGLYNEQFF.